This TCR beta chain was retrieved from a study of T cells in Graves' hyperthyroidism and ophthalmopathy. On the study more broadly: Peripheral blood was collected at initial diagnosis, before any treatment.

There are many counts of this clonotype. Its antigen is still unknown. Study-wide results and caveats: Onset of ophthalmopathy came a median roughly 6.5 months after the model predicted it.

The TCR beta CDR3 regions underwent amplification using RNA transcripts as the source. First-round RT-PCR with HTBI primers amplified the TCR CDR3 region. One entry per CDR3 protein results from TCRdb running MiXCR on the multiplex PCR reads. The table has a few hundred thousand distinct CDR3 sequences, about 14% seen once. The CDR3 loop spans 15 amino acids. Trimming cost V 2 bases and J 4 bases, with 16 bases left between them. The germline CDR1 and CDR2 sequences are SGHKS and YYEKEE (reference sequence). Pregnant or lactating patients were excluded, as were those with uncontrolled infection or other autoimmune disease. The PBMCs had their origin in more than 9.5 ml of fresh peripheral blood.

The TCR sequence derives from a woman aged 25 to 39 with Graves' ophthalmopathy. The sequencing sample was made of blood. V usage is TRBV5-5 and J usage is TRBJ2-7; D unclear. The CDR3 spells CASSFKGLSLYEQYF. As DNA, the CDR3 is TGTGCCAGCAGCTTTAAGGGTCTTTCCCTTTACGAGCAGTACTTC.